Many counts were recorded for the clone carrying this T cell receptor beta chain. Antigen unknown. The lymph nodes were axillary draining lymph nodes from breast cancer patients. These data come from a study of breast tumors, draining lymph nodes, adjacent tissues. Study-level results: Findings are consistent with lymph node origin and intratumoral expansion of most tumor T cells. The lymph node origin of tumor T cells was framed as consistent with a hypothesis, not demonstrated. Tumor and nontumor repertoires were significantly more similar in luminal-like than in basal-like breast cancer.

Germline V gene sequence: CDR1 SGHRS, CDR2 YFSETQ. V was clipped by 4 bases and J by 2 bases, with 12 bases between them. CDR3 length: 14 amino acids. A single record per CDR3 protein comes from TCRdb applying MiXCR to the multiplex PCR reads. The sample has under 250,000 distinct CDR3 sequences, about 34% seen once; the top ten hold 1.4%. This receptor was identified in a female donor with breast cancer. Some clones in this sample may be carry-over from other donors' samples. The source material was axillary lymph node tissue. This rearrangement joins TRBV5-1 to TRBJ2-5; D may be TRBD1 (5 bases). This CDR3 is CASSIRVGQETQYF. CDR3 nucleotide sequence: TGCGCCAGCAGCATCAGGGTCGGGCAAGAGACCCAGTACTTC. Filled out from reference TRBV5-1 and TRBJ2-5, the complete variable domain reads KAGVTQTPRYLIKTRGQQVTLSCSPISGHRSVSWYQQTPGQGLQFLFEYFSETQRNKGNFPGRFSGRQFSNSRSEMNVSTLELGDSALYLCASSIRVGQETQYFGPGTRLLVL.